The 28 T cell receptor beta chains below were found in one sample sequenced in a study of blood T cell repertoires in COVID-19. The method was immunoSEQ multiplex PCR; TCRdb's version includes in-frame clones alone and lacks a portion of them. The sample holds about 190,000 clones, around three quarters seen once. Sequencing was done on a sample of peripheral blood. These receptors came from a man between 60 and 75 years old with active or convalescent COVID-19.

J is TRBJ2-7 and V is TRBV23-1; TRBD1 matches 9 bases. TRBV23-1 is marked as an open reading frame, function uncertain. The CDR3 contains 17 residues. Unmatched junction bases numbered 6, after V lost 0 bases and J lost 0 bases. CDR3 protein: CASSQSVGTGSSYEQYF. CDR3 coding DNA: TGCGCCAGCAGTCAATCGGTCGGGACAGGGTCCTCCTACGAGCAGTACTTC.

This chain joins TRBV7-9 and TRBJ2-7; 16 bases match TRBD2. The CDR3 covers 18 residues. V lost 3 bases, J lost 5 bases, and 10 bases stayed unmatched. Germline values: CDR1 SEHNR, CDR2 FQNEAQ (reference sequence). DNA of the CDR3: TGTGCCAGCAGCTTCGGGACTAGCGGGAGGGCCCCCAAGGACGAGCAGTACTTC. Protein sequence: CASSFGTSGRAPKDEQYF.

The gene calls are TRBV30 and TRBJ2-7; no clear D gene. The V end lost 2 bases, the J end lost 5 bases, and 7 bases lay between the germline ends. This CDR3 has 11 residues. The germline CDR1 and CDR2 sequences are GTSNPN and SVGIG (reference sequence). Written as DNA, the CDR3 is TGTGCCTGGAGTCCTAATGACGAGCAGTACTTC. Protein sequence: CAWSPNDEQYF.

As for this clone: Mismatch with germline at one junction end may stem from a read error. The gene calls are TRBV5-4 and TRBJ2-2; TRBD2 might be the D (5 bases). In germline, CDR1 is SGHNT, CDR2 YYREEE (reference sequence). This CDR3 is built from 15 residues. CDR3 amino acids: CASRLGAANTGELFF. DNA of the CDR3: TGTGCCAGCAGGTTGGGAGCGGCGAACACCGGGGAGCTGTTTTTT.

This clone appeared a few times. This sequence joins TRBV3-1 (or the pseudogene TRBV3-2) and TRBJ2-2; 9 bases align to TRBD1. Germline values: CDR1 LGHDT, CDR2 YNNKEL (reference sequence). The CDR3 is made up of 15 amino acids. V trimming: 4 bases; J trimming: 5 bases; junction bases outside the gene matches: 5. CDR3 protein: CASSRQGGRTGELFF. In DNA form, the CDR3 reads TGTGCCAGCAGCCGACAGGGGGGAAGGACCGGGGAGCTGTTTTTT.

The gene calls are TRBV5-1 and TRBJ2-2; D is ambiguous. Germline-derived CDR1 and CDR2 are SGHRS and YFSETQ. Trimming cost V 4 bases and J 3 bases, with 13 bases left between them. There are 15 residues in the CDR3. The CDR3 loop reads CASSLSLRHTGELFF. For the CDR3, the DNA is TGCGCCAGCAGCCTGAGTCTGCGGCACACCGGGGAGCTGTTTTTT.

This clone has at least ten counts. In nucleotides, the CDR3 is TGCGCCAGCAGCTTGGCTGACAGCCAAGAGACCCAGTACTTC. Translation gives CASSLADSQETQYF. The chain recombines TRBV5-1 with TRBJ2-5; tentative D call: TRBD1 (5 bases). Germline-derived CDR1 and CDR2 are SGHRS and YFSETQ. V lost 0 bases, J lost 1 base, and 7 bases lay in between. The CDR3 has 14 residues.

The chain employs TRBV24-1 and TRBJ2-2; 11 bases agree with TRBD2. The CDR3 runs to 17 residues. Germline V CDR1 and CDR2: KGHDR, SFDVKD. Losses at the gene ends were 7 bases for V and 2 bases for J; bases not matched to a gene: 8. The DNA for the CDR3 is TGTGCCACCAGACGTCTAGCGGGAGGTATAAACACCGGGGAGCTGTTTTTT. Its translation: CATRRLAGGINTGELFF.

The chain recombines TRBV27 with TRBJ2-1, with 9 bases fitting TRBD2. The CDR3 has 16 amino acids. J lost 8 bases, V lost 1 base, and 9 bases had no gene match. CDR1 and CDR2 from the germline V gene are MNHEY and SMNVEV (reference sequence). CDR3 sequence (DNA): TGTGCCAGCAGTTTATGGTCGAGCGGGAGGAGGTATGAGCAGTTCTTC. Protein product: CASSLWSSGRRYEQFF.

V gene TRBV7-6 combines with J gene TRBJ1-1; D is possibly TRBD1 (5 bases). The CDR3 consists of 15 residues. Germline values: CDR1 SGHVS, CDR2 FNYEAQ. V dropped 4 bases and J dropped 7 bases, with 19 bases sitting between them. The CDR3 region has the DNA TGTGCCAGCAGCTCCTTTGGGGGAGGGATTGGTGAAGCTTTCTTT. It codes for CASSSFGGGIGEAFF.

This clone appeared many times. The genes are TRBV6-2 or TRBV6-3 and TRBJ1-2, with 9 bases matching TRBD1. Germline V gene sequence: CDR1 MNHEY, CDR2 SVGEGT. The trim removed 2 bases at V and 2 bases at J, leaving 6 bases unmatched. The CDR3 has 16 residues. The CDR3 reads CASSYRPGQGNYGYTF. The CDR3 nucleotides read TGTGCCAGCAGTTACCGTCCCGGACAGGGGAACTATGGCTACACCTTC.

This chain joins TRBV27 and TRBJ2-1, with 9 bases aligning to TRBD1. The germline gives CDR1 MNHEY, CDR2 SMNVEV (reference sequence). V gave up 8 bases and J gave up 7 bases; unmatched junction bases: 9. The CDR3 is 14 residues long. For the CDR3, the DNA is TGTGCCAGCCGGGAGACAGGGGGACGGAATGAGCAGTTCTTC. Its protein is CASRETGGRNEQFF.

The V call is TRBV27, the J call TRBJ1-5; D gene ambiguous. The germline V gene has CDR1 MNHEY and CDR2 SMNVEV (reference sequence). V was cut by 5 bases and J by 3 bases, with 14 bases left in between. This CDR3 is built from 15 residues. In nucleotides, the CDR3 is TGTGCCAGCAGTCCACGAGGGTATGACAATCAGCCCCAGCATTTT. Protein sequence: CASSPRGYDNQPQHF.

V and J are TRBV30 and TRBJ2-7, with 7 bases that match TRBD1. The trim removed 0 bases at V and 3 bases at J, leaving 14 bases unmatched. Germline CDR1 GTSNPN, CDR2 SVGIG (reference sequence). This CDR3 contains 17 residues. The CDR3 region is CAWSVPPPGQHYYEQYF. CDR3 DNA sequence: TGTGCCTGGAGTGTACCGCCTCCGGGACAGCACTACTACGAGCAGTACTTC.

The chain combines TRBV27 with TRBJ2-3; TRBD2 agrees at 7 bases. The germline V gene has CDR1 MNHEY and CDR2 SMNVEV (reference sequence). V lost 4 bases to trimming and J lost 2 bases; unmatched junction nucleotides: 9. The CDR3 extends over 16 amino acids. The CDR3 sequence is CASSWDYTRNTDTQYF. CDR3 sequence (DNA): TGTGCCAGCAGTTGGGACTATACCCGAAACACAGATACGCAGTATTTT.

V and J are TRBV5-4 and TRBJ1-2; D is uncertain. From germline, CDR1 is SGHNT and CDR2 YYREEE (reference sequence). The CDR3 is 12 amino acids. Between the trimmed V and J ends, which lost 3 bases and 5 bases, there was a span of 8 bases. The CDR3 region is CASSSSGYGYTF. The CDR3 DNA reads TGTGCCAGCAGCTCTTCGGGATATGGCTACACCTTC.

The chain carries TRBV4-3 and TRBJ2-5; tentatively, D is TRBD1 (6 bases). There are 14 residues in the CDR3. The V end was cut by 0 bases, the J end by 9 bases, with 14 bases between. The V gene's germline CDR1 is LGHNA and CDR2 YSLEER. The CDR3 sequence: CASSQEGAGAAQYF. The CDR3 DNA reads as TGCGCCAGCAGCCAAGAGGGGGCCGGGGCGGCCCAGTACTTC.

The chain carries TRBV28 and TRBJ1-6; 8 nucleotides line up with TRBD1. Trimming removed 5 bases from V and 6 bases from J; junction bases left unmatched: 3. Germline-derived CDR1 and CDR2 are MDHEN and SYDVKM. CDR3 length: 14 amino acids. The CDR3 loop reads CASSETGVNSPLHF. The CDR3 region has the DNA TGTGCCAGCAGTGAGACAGGGGTTAATTCACCCCTCCACTTT.

For the CDR3, the DNA is TGTGCCAGCAGCTTAGGGCCAAGCGGAAGCAGAAGTGAGCAGTTCTTC. This encodes CASSLGPSGSRSEQFF. The V call is TRBV7-9, the J call TRBJ2-1; a weak D match, TRBD2 (5 bases). Germline assignment: CDR1 SEHNR and CDR2 FQNEAQ (reference sequence). The length of the CDR3 is 16 residues. V gave up 1 base and J gave up 9 bases, with 19 bases separating them.

V gene TRBV7-2 combines with J gene TRBJ2-7; 8 bases agree with TRBD1. Trimming took 4 bases from V and 5 from J; bases not matched to a gene: 7. Per germline, CDR1 SGHTA and CDR2 FQGNSA. The length of the CDR3 is 14 residues. The CDR3 coding sequence is TGTGCCAGCAGCTCGAGACAGGGGACGAACGAGCAGTACTTC. Translated, it gives CASSSRQGTNEQYF.

This chain uses TRBV20-1 with TRBJ1-5, with TRBD1 as a possible D gene (5 bases). The germline V and J ends were trimmed by 3 bases and 4 bases, with 10 bases remaining between them. The CDR3 consists of 13 residues. The germline V gene has CDR1 DFQATT and CDR2 SNEGSKA (reference sequence). The CDR3 reads CSASEKGNQPQHF. Written as DNA, the CDR3 is TGCAGTGCTAGTGAAAAGGGGAATCAGCCCCAGCATTTT.

This clone was seen more than once but under ten times. This chain joins TRBV28 and TRBJ2-7; 7 nucleotides line up with TRBD2. The CDR3 is 12 residues long. Germline CDR1 MDHEN, CDR2 SYDVKM. The CDR3 region is CAAAREAYEQYF. CDR3 in DNA: TGTGCGGCAGCCCGGGAGGCCTACGAGCAGTACTTC.

The CDR3 sequence: CASSNTVISGANVLTF. The CDR3 DNA reads TGTGCCAGCTCAAATACAGTTATCTCTGGGGCCAACGTCCTGACTTTC. The rearrangement uses TRBV18 and TRBJ2-6; D not certain. Trimming removed 5 bases at V and 0 bases at J, with 11 bases between. The CDR3 has 16 amino acids. The germline CDR1 and CDR2 sequences are KGHSH and LQKENI.

This rearrangement joins TRBV6-5 to TRBJ2-7; no firm D call. V dropped 5 bases and J dropped 5 bases, with 16 bases sitting between them. CDR3 length: 14 residues. CDR1 is MNHEY, CDR2 SVGAGI, per germline. The CDR3 spells CASSPSPGVDEQYF. CDR3 bases: TGTGCCAGCAGTCCTTCTCCCGGAGTAGACGAGCAGTACTTC.

The rearrangement links TRBV7-2 to TRBJ1-3; 7 bases line up with TRBD1. CDR1 SGHTA and CDR2 FQGNSA come from the germline V gene. With V trimmed by 5 bases and J by 4 bases, 5 bases remained unmatched. The CDR3 sequence is 14 residues long. The CDR3 DNA reads TGTGCCAGCAGCGGAGGGACAGCCGGAAACACCATATATTTT. Amino acid sequence: CASSGGTAGNTIYF.

As DNA, the CDR3 is TGTGCCACCAGCAGTGACGGGGATGGCAATCAGCCCCAGCATTTT. Protein product: CATSSDGDGNQPQHF. The chain carries TRBV15 and TRBJ1-5; D is ambiguous. Trimming took 3 bases from V and 2 from J, leaving 11 bases between them. The CDR3 loop spans 15 amino acids. The germline CDR1 and CDR2 sequences are LNHNV and YYDKDF (reference sequence). Drawing the rest from reference TRBV15 and TRBJ1-5, the complete variable domain is DAMVIQNPRYQVTQFGKPVTLSCSQTLNHNVMYWYQQKSSQAPKLLFHYYDKDFNNEADTPDNFQSRRPNTSFCFLDIRSPGLGDTAMYLCATSSDGDGNQPQHFGDGTRLSIL.

This sequence joins TRBV29-1 and TRBJ1-5; D is perhaps TRBD1 (5 bases). CDR3 length: 12 residues. Trimming removed 4 bases at V and 6 bases at J, with 10 bases between. Germline CDR1 is SQVTM and CDR2 is ANQGSEA. The CDR3 sequence is CSVGGGGQPQHF. CDR3 DNA: TGCAGCGTTGGTGGGGGAGGTCAGCCCCAGCATTTT.

This sequence joins TRBV28 and TRBJ2-7; 11 nucleotides match TRBD2. The germline gives CDR1 MDHEN, CDR2 SYDVKM. CDR3 length: 16 residues. The trim removed 4 bases at V and 0 bases at J, leaving 5 bases unmatched. CDR3 sequence (DNA): TGTGCCAGCAGTTCGTTAGCGGGAGGGGGCTCCTACGAGCAGTACTTC. This gives the protein CASSSLAGGGSYEQYF.